Sequencing of this TCR beta chain was carried out in a study of cytotoxic CD8 clonotypes in ibrutinib-treated CLL. Findings of the study overall: Clonality correlated strongly with circulating CD8+ T cells and exceeded age-matched healthy donors at baseline.

The CDR3 has 15 residues. CDR1 and CDR2 from the germline V gene are MNHEY and SVGAGI. Deletions cut 2 bases from V and 0 bases from J, with 8 bases between. This table comes from immunoSEQ multiplex PCR, and its TCRdb copy is limited to in-frame clones, with some not included. The sample shows about 160,000 clones, roughly 80% of them seen only once. This clone has a handful of counts. Its target is not known. The input for sequencing was PBMCs, taken after 24 months of ibrutinib treatment. The clonotype comes from a human donor with chronic lymphocytic leukemia. This rearrangement joins TRBV6-5 to TRBJ1-5, with D hard to call. The CDR3 bases are TGTGCCAGCAGTTACGGTGTTCCTAGCAATCAGCCCCAGCATTTT. Its protein product is CASSYGVPSNQPQHF.